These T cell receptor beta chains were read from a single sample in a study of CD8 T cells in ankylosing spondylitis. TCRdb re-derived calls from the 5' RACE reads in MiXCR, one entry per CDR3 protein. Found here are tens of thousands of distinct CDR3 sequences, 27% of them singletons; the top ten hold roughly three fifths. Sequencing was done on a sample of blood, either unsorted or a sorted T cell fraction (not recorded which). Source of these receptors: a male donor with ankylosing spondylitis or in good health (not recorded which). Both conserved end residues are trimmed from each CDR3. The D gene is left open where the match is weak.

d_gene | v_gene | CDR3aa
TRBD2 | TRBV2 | ASTPLAGAYNEQF
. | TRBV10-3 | AISDDSIQETQY
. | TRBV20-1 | SASSVNSNQPQH
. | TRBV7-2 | ASSLIQNTGELF
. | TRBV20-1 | SARRGDTGELF
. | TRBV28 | ATISEDTQY
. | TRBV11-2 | ASSPLLPYEQY
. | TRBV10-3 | AISVGLRTEAF
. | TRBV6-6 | ASSIRQRYGYT
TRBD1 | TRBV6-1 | ASSIGTVLGQPQH
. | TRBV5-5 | ASSLGSTDTQY
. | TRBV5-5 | ASSLGGVSEQF
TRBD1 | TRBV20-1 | SAKDREYSNQPQH
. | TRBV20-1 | SARAGSHEKLF
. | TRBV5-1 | ASSYWTTDTQY
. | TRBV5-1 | ASSLGDARTEAF
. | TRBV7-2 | ASSPGSTGANYGYT
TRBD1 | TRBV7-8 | ASSSSPTAGGQMNGYT
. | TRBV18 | ASSLSNTGELF
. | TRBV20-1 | SARDRGFSAGELF
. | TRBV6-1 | ASSKRQNPDNEQF
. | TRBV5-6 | ASSLGQAGSPLH
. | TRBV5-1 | ASSLNLYSDTNYGYT
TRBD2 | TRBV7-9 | ASSLSRLAGTQETQY
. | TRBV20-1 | SARDSAGQNEQF